This T cell receptor (beta chain) was captured by sequencing in a study of vaccination effects on CD4 cells after COVID-19. Clones were sequenced by immunoSEQ multiplex PCR, and TCRdb holds only the in-frame ones, with some missing. The data contain over 60,000 clones, roughly 81% of them singletons. On this clone itself: What it recognizes is unknown.

Before any sequencing was done, the ViraFEST assay used viral peptide pools to expand antigen-specific CD4+ T cells. After roughly 10 days in culture, the CD4+ T cells were isolated. It was two doses of either the BNT162b2 or mRNA-1273 vaccine that participants received. Vaccinated participants had no history of SARS-CoV-2 infection and tested negative for nucleocapsid antibodies. The TCR sequence derives from a human donor who received a COVID-19 vaccine. This material consisted of CD4+ T cells from PBMCs cultured with HCoV-229E spike peptides, taken after COVID-19 vaccination.

The CDR3 here is CASSPLGGGYTF. The CDR3 DNA follows: TGTGCCAGCAGCCCCTTGGGAGGTGGCTACACCTTC. The chain joins TRBV3-1 (or the pseudogene TRBV3-2) to TRBJ1-2; D is undetermined. V was pared by 4 bases and J by 7 bases, with 10 bases between. The CDR3 consists of 12 residues. Germline values: CDR1 LGHDT, CDR2 YNNKEL (reference sequence).